This T cell receptor (beta chain) comes out of a study of blood T cell repertoires in COVID-19. Study-level information: Donors in the United States, Italy and Spain gave samples during acute or convalescent COVID-19.

This table comes from immunoSEQ multiplex PCR, and its TCRdb copy is limited to in-frame clones, with some not included. This sample has 100,000 to 150,000 clones, with roughly 90% found just once. Per the germline V gene, CDR1 is SGHNT and CDR2 is YYREEE (reference sequence). The trim removed 4 bases at V and 0 bases at J, leaving 7 bases unmatched. The CDR3 extends over 16 amino acids. The sequence was collected from an elderly woman with acute or convalescent COVID-19. Sequencing was done on a sample of peripheral blood. The rearrangement uses TRBV5-4 and TRBJ2-5, with 9 nucleotides matching TRBD2. The CDR3 nucleotides are TGTGCCAGCAGCCGTCCCGGGACTAGCAACCAAGAGACCCAGTACTTC. It codes for CASSRPGTSNQETQYF.